This record covers a single T cell receptor (beta chain). The data were obtained in a study of T cells in Graves' hyperthyroidism and ophthalmopathy. TCR beta CDR3 region amplification was performed from RNA transcripts. The HTBI set primed first-round TCR CDR3 RT-PCR. MiXCR was run by TCRdb on the multiplex PCR reads, yielding one entry per CDR3 protein. The table shows roughly 500,000 distinct CDR3 sequences, with over 45% occurring only once. The CDR3 runs to 14 residues. CDR1 is SQVTM and CDR2 is ANQGSEA in the germline V gene. Trimming took 6 bases from V and 4 from J, leaving 18 bases between them.

Sequencing was carried out using peripheral blood or thyroid tissue (not recorded which). The receptor's source is an adult woman with Graves' disease, either hyperthyroidism or ophthalmopathy (not recorded which). The rearrangement uses TRBV29-1 and TRBJ2-5, with a weak D call TRBD1 (7 bases). As DNA, the CDR3 is TGCAGCGTAGGTGGGCAGGGGGGTCGAGAGACCCAGTACTTC. Encoded protein: CSVGGQGGRETQYF.